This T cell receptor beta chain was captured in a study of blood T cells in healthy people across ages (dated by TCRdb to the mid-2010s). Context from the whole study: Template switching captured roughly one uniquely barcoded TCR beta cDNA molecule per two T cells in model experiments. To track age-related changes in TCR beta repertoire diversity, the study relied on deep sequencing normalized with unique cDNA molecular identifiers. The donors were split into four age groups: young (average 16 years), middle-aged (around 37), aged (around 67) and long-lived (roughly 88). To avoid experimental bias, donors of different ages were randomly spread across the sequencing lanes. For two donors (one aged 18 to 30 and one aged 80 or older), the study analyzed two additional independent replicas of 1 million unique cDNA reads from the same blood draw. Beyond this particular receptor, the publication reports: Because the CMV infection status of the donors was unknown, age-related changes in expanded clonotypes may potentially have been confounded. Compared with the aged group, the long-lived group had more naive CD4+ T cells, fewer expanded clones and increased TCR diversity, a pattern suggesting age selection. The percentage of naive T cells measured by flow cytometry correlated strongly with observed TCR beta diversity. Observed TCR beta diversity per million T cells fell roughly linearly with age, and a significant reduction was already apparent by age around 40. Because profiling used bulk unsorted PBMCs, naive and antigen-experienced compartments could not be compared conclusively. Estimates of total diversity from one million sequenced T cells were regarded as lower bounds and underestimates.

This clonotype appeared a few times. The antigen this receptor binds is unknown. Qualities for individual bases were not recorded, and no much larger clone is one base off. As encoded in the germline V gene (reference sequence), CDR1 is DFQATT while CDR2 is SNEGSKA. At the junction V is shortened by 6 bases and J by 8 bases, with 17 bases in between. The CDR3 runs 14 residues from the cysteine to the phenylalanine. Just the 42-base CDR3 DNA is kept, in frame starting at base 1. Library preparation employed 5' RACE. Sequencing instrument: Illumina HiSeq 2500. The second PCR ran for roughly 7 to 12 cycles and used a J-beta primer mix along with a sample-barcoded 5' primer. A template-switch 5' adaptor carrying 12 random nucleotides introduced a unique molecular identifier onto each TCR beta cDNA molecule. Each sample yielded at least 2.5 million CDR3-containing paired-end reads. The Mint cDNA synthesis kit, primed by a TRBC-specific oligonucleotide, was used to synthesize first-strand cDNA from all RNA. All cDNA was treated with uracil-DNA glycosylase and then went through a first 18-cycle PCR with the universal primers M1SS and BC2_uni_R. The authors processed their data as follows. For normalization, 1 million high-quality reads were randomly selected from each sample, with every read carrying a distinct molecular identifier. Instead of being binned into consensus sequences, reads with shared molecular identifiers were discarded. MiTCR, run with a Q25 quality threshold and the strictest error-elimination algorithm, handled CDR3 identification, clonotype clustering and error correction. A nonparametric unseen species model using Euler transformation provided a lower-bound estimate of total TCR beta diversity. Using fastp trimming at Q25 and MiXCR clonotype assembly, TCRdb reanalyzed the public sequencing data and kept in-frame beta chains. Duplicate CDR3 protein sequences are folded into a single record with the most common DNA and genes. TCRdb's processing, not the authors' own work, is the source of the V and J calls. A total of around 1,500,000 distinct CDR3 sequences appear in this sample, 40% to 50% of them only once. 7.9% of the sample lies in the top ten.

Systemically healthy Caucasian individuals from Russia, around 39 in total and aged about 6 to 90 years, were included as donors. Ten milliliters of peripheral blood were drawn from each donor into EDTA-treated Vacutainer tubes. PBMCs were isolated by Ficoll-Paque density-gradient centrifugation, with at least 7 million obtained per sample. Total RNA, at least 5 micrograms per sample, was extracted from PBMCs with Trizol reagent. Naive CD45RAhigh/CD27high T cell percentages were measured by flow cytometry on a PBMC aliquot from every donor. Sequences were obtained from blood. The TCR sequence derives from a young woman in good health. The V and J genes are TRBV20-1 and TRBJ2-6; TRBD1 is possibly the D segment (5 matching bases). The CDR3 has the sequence CSAFRQPATNVLTF. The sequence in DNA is TGCAGTGCCTTTCGACAGCCGGCAACCAACGTCCTGACTTTC.